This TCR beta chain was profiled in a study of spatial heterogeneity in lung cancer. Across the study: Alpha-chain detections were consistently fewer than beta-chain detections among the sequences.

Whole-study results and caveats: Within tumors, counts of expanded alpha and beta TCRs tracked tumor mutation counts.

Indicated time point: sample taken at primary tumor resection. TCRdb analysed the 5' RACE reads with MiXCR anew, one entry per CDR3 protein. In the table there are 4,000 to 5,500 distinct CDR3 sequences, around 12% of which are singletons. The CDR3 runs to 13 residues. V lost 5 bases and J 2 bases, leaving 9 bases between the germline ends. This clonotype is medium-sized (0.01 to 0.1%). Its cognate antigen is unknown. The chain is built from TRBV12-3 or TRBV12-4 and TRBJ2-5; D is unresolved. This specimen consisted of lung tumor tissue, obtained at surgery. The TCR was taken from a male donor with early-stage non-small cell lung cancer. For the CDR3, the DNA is TGTGCCAGCAGTACGACTCCACAAGAGACCCAGTACTTC. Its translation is CASSTTPQETQYF.